One sample yielded the 9 T cell receptor beta chains listed below, sequenced in a study of Tregs in tolerant kidney transplant recipients. These receptors lack a known antigen. After 6 days with irradiated graft donor PBMCs, CFSE-labeled recipient PBMCs were FACS-sorted. The repertoire was sequenced with immunoSEQ multiplex PCR; TCRdb's copy has only in-frame clones and lacks some. This sample's table has 1,500 to 2,000 clones. The material sequenced was CD4+ T cells from blood cultured with allogeneic cells, taken before the transplant. The receptors shown here come from a human patient who received a combined kidney and bone marrow transplant.

Concerning this clone: The read terminates 3 residues ahead of where the CDR3 ends, so the germline J gene completes it. The rearrangement uses TRBV10-2 and TRBJ2-1, with 8 bases lining up with TRBD2. This CDR3 comprises 16 residues. The junction had 16 bases not matched to a gene; V was cut back by 7 bases and J by 8 bases. The germline V gene encodes CDR1 WSHSY and CDR2 SAAADI. The CDR3 DNA, read in part, is TGCGCCAGCACAACACCCCGGGAGCGGGAGATCGATGAG. Translating it yields CASTTPREREIDE. The entire CDR3 is CASTTPREREIDEQFF.

Details on this clone: Read coverage stops 3 residues before the CDR3 terminus; the germline J gene supplies the remainder. V and J are TRBV5-6 and TRBJ1-1; TRBD1 matches at 7 bases. V shed 4 bases and J 0 bases; nucleotides not matched to a gene: 3. Germline-derived CDR1 and CDR2 are SGHDT and YYEEEE. CDR3 length: 14 amino acids. The CDR3 here is CASSVDRLNTEAFF. Partial CDR3 DNA: TGTGCCAGCAGCGTGGACAGGCTGAACACTGAA.

As to this clone: The read ends 3 residues shy of where the CDR3 ends; the end is completed using the germline J gene. V is TRBV7-9 and J is TRBJ1-2; D gene uncertain. The CDR3 consists of 12 residues. CDR1 and CDR2 from the germline V gene are SEHNR and FQNEAQ (reference sequence). Partial CDR3 DNA: TGTGCCAGCAGCTTGAATCAGGATGAC. Amino acid sequence: CASSLNQDD. The whole CDR3 sequence reads CASSLNQDDYTF.

Judged by frequency, this clone is medium-sized. The DNA read from the CDR3 is TGTGCCAGCAGCGTAGAACTAGCGGGAGCTGACGGGGAG. This translates into CASSVELAGADGE. The entire CDR3 protein reads CASSVELAGADGELFF. V gene TRBV9 combines with J gene TRBJ2-2; 11 bases map to TRBD2. The read gets to within 3 residues of the CDR3 end, and the germline J gene fills in the rest. CDR3 length equals 16 residues. Per the germline V gene, CDR1 is SGDLS and CDR2 is YYNGEE. The J segment lost 7 bases and the V segment lost 0 bases, leaving 5 bases of the junction unmatched.

A word on this clone: The read finishes 3 residues shy of the CDR3 end, and the germline J gene is used to complete it. The J gene is TRBJ2-4, the V gene TRBV30, with no clear D. Germline CDR1 and CDR2: GTSNPN and SVGIG (reference sequence). The CDR3 length is 13 residues. The part of the CDR3 DNA that was read is TGTGCCTGGAGTGTTGACGAGAACTATGGT. Encoded protein: CAWSVDENYG. The full CDR3 protein reads CAWSVDENYGQYF.

In the case of this clone: The sequenced fragment ends 3 residues before the CDR3 boundary, so the rest is inferred from the germline J gene. The V call is TRBV7-2, the J call TRBJ1-2, with D possibly matching TRBD1 (5 bases). The CDR3 is made up of 15 amino acids. Germline CDR1 reads SGHTA; CDR2 reads FQGNSA. The sequenced part of the CDR3 DNA is TGTGCCAGCAGCCCCCCGGGACTCGCTCGCAATGAC. It specifies CASSPPGLARND. In full, the CDR3 is CASSPPGLARNDYTF.

A note on this clone: The read halts 3 residues ahead of the CDR3 end, with the missing end drawn from the germline J gene. This chain joins TRBV7-2 and TRBJ2-4, with D possibly being TRBD1 or TRBD2 (7 bases each). CDR3 length equals 13 residues. Germline lookup yields CDR1 SGHTA and CDR2 FQGNSA. CDR3 in amino acids: CASSLGQGGGQYF. The CDR3 bases that were read are TGTGCCAGCAGCTTAGGACAGGGAGGGGGT.

This clone ranks as medium-sized in terms of frequency. The CDR3 end lies 3 residues beyond the end of the read and is filled in from the germline J gene. The chain uses TRBV11-2 and TRBJ2-2; D call uncertain. This CDR3 spans 14 amino acids. Germline CDR1 reads SGHAT; CDR2 reads FQNNGV. Trimming stripped 5 bases from V and 4 bases from J, with 11 bases between. Partial CDR3 DNA: TGTGCCAGCAGCCCGCCGGTGAGCACCGGGGAG. Its protein product is CASSPPVSTGE. The entire CDR3 protein is CASSPPVSTGELFF.

Regarding this clone: The read ends 3 residues shy of where the CDR3 ends; the end is completed using the germline J gene. This chain joins TRBV20-1 and TRBJ2-1; 7 bases align to TRBD2. V lost 0 bases and J lost 7; bases outside the gene matches: 9. The CDR3 sequence is 15 residues long. Germline V gene lookup returns CDR1 DFQATT and CDR2 SNEGSKA (reference sequence). The covered CDR3 bases are TGCAGTGCTAGAGATCGGCGGGAGAGTCAGAATGAG. It yields the protein CSARDRRESQNE. The entire CDR3 reads CSARDRRESQNEQFF.